The source of this TCR beta chain is a study of shared clonotypes between healthy human individuals. Germline trimming cut 5 bases from V and 4 bases from J; bases unmatched to any gene: 5. This CDR3 contains 15 residues. Germline V gives CDR1 SNHLY, CDR2 FYNNEI. As concerns this clone: Different DNA sequences within this sample yield the same CDR3.

TCRdb keeps only in-frame clones here, not all; method: immunoSEQ multiplex PCR. In the table there are about 980,000 clones, more than 75% of which are singletons. J is TRBJ2-2 and V is TRBV2, with 9 bases lining up with TRBD1. The sequence derives from a man aged 18 to 30 in good health. The sample consisted of memory CD4+ T cells sorted from blood. Subset reported: CD45RA-negative fraction. CDR3 loop: CASSRTGEGTGELFF. For the CDR3, the DNA is TGTGCCAGCAGTCGGACAGGGGAGGGCACCGGGGAGCTGTTTTTT.